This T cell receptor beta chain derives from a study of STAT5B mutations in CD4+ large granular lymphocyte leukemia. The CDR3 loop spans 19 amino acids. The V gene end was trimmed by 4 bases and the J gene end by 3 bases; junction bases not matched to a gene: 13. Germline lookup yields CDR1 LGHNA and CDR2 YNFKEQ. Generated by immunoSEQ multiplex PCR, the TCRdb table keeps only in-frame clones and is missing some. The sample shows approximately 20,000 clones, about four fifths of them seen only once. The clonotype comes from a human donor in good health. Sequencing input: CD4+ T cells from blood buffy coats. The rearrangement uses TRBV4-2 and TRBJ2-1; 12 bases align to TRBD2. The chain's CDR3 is CASSPRLAGEGEVYNEQFF. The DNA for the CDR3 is TGTGCCAGCAGCCCCCGACTAGCGGGAGAGGGGGAGGTCTACAATGAGCAGTTCTTC.